This T cell receptor beta chain was sequenced during a study of vaccination effects on CD4 cells after COVID-19. Study-wide results and caveats: The study found marked clonal contraction of infection- and vaccine-induced clones late after vaccination.

This CDR3 is built from 15 residues. The germline V gene has CDR1 KGHDR and CDR2 SFDVKD. Between the trimmed V and J ends, which lost 1 base and 2 bases, there was a span of 10 bases. Assay used: immunoSEQ multiplex PCR; TCRdb lists only in-frame clones, some missing. Among roughly 67,000 clones, around 79% were seen once, and the ten largest hold under 12%. A note on this clone: What it binds is unknown.

After expansion with viral peptide pools in the ViraFEST assay, antigen-specific CD4+ T cells were sequenced. Cells that had been cultured for 10 days were the source of isolated CD4+ T cells. None of these healthy vaccinees had been infected with SARS-CoV-2 before vaccination. This sample comprised CD4+ T cells from PBMCs cultured with SARS-CoV-2 spike peptides, obtained before COVID-19 vaccination. V usage is TRBV24-1 and J usage is TRBJ2-5; D is unresolved. This receptor was identified in a human donor who received a COVID-19 vaccine. The CDR3 sequence is CATSDFTVGQETQYF. In nucleotides, the CDR3 is TGTGCCACCAGTGATTTTACAGTCGGACAAGAGACCCAGTACTTC.